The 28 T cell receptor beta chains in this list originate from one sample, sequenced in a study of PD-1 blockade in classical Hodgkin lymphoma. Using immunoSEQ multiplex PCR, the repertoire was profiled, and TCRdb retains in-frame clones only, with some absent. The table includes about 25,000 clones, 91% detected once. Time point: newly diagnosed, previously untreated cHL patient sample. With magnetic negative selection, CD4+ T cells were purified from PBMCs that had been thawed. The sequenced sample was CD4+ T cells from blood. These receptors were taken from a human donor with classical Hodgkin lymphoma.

CDR3 sequence reads: CSARDISEQYF. CDR3 sequence (DNA): TGCAGTGCTAGAGATATAAGCGAGCAGTACTTC. The chain is built from TRBV20-1 and TRBJ2-7; D is undetermined. CDR3 length: 11 residues. Germline loops: CDR1 DFQATT, CDR2 SNEGSKA (reference sequence). V lost 0 bases and J 6 bases, leaving 6 bases between the germline ends.

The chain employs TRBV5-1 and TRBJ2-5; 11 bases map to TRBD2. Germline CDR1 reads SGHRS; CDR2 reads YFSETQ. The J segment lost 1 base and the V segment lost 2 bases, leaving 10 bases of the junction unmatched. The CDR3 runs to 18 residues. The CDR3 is CASSFRLAGGRPQETQYF. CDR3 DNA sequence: TGCGCCAGCAGCTTTAGGCTAGCGGGGGGCCGACCCCAAGAGACCCAGTACTTC.

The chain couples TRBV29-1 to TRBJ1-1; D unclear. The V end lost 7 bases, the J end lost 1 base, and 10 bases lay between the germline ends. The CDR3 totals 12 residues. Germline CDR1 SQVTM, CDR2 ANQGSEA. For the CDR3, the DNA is TGCAGCGCCAATCCCTGGAACACTGAAGCTTTCTTT. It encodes CSANPWNTEAFF.

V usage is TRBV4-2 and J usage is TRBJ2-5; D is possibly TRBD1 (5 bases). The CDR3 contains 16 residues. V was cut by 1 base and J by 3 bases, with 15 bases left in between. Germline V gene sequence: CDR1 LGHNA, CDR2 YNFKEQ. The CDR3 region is CASSQGAVEGEETQYF. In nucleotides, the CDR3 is TGTGCCAGCAGCCAAGGGGCTGTTGAAGGGGAAGAGACCCAGTACTTC.

CDR3 residues: CAWSPRGTGQGLYSPLHF. For the CDR3, the DNA is TGTGCCTGGAGCCCCAGGGGGACGGGACAGGGACTTTATTCACCCCTCCACTTT. The V gene is TRBV30, the J gene TRBJ1-6, with 9 bases that match TRBD1. This CDR3 has 18 residues. Germline loops: CDR1 GTSNPN, CDR2 SVGIG (reference sequence). J lost 8 bases, V lost 3 bases, and 17 bases had no gene match.

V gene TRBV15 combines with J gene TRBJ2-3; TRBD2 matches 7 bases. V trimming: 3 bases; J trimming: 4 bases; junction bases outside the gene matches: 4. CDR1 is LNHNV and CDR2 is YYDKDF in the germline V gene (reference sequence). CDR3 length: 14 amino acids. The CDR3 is CATSRGGRADTQYF. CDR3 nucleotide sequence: TGTGCCACCAGCAGGGGGGGGAGGGCAGATACGCAGTATTTT.

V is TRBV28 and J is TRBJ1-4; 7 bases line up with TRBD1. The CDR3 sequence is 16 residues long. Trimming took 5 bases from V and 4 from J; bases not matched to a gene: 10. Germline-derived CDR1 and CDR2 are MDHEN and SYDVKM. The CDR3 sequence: CASSLSGTVHNEKLFF. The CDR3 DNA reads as TGTGCCAGCAGTCTCTCGGGGACAGTACATAATGAAAAACTGTTTTTT.

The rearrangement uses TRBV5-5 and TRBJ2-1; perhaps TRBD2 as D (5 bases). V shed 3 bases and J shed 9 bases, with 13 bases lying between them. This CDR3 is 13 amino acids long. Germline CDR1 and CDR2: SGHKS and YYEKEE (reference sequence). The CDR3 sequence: CASSSPAGVEQFF. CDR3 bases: TGTGCCAGCAGCTCCCCCGCGGGTGTTGAGCAGTTCTTC.

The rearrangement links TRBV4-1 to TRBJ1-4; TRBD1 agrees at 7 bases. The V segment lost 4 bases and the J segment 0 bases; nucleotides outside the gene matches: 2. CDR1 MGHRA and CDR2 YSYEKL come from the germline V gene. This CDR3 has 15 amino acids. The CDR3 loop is CASSRQGATNEKLFF. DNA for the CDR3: TGCGCCAGCAGCCGTCAGGGGGCAACTAATGAAAAACTGTTTTTT.

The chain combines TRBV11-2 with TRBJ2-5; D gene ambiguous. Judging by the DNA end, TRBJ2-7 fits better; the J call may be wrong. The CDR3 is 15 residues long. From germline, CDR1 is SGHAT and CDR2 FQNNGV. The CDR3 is CASSFEARSSYEQYF. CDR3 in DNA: TGTGCCAGCAGCTTTGAGGCGAGGAGCTCCTACGAGCAGTACTTC.

For the CDR3, the DNA is TGTGCCAGCCCCAACCGGGACAAAGGGCTAGCGGGGGGATCCCTGGGGCTAACCGGGGAGCTGTTTTTT. Its translation is CASPNRDKGLAGGSLGLTGELFF. The chain links TRBV21-1 to TRBJ2-2; TRBD2 is the table's D call and was not checked against the DNA. TRBV21-1 is marked as a pseudogene. The CDR3 spans 23 residues.

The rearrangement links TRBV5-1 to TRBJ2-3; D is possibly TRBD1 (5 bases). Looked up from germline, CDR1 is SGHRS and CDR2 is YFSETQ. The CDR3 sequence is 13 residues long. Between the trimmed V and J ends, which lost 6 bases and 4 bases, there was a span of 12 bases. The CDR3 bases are TGCGCCAGCACCCTGGGGCCCGCAGATACGCAGTATTTT. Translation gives CASTLGPADTQYF. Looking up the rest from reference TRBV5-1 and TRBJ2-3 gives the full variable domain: KAGVTQTPRYLIKTRGQQVTLSCSPISGHRSVSWYQQTPGQGLQFLFEYFSETQRNKGNFPGRFSGRQFSNSRSEMNVSTLELGDSALYLCASTLGPADTQYFGPGTRLTVL.

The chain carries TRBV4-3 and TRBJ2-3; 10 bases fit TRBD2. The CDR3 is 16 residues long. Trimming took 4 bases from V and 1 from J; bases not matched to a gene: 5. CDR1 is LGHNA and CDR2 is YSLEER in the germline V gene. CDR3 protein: CASSPERGGRTDTQYF. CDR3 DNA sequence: TGCGCCAGCAGCCCTGAGCGGGGGGGCCGCACAGATACGCAGTATTTT.

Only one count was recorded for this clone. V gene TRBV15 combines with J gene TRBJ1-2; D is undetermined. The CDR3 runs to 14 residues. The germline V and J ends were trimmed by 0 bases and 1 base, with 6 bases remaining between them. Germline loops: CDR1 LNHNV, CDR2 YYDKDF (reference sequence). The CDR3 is CATSRDLGNYGYTF. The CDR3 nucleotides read TGTGCCACCAGCAGAGATTTGGGTAACTATGGCTACACCTTC.

The CDR3 protein is CASSIVHGTGFFYGYTF. The CDR3 nucleotides read TGTGCCAGTAGTATAGTTCACGGGACAGGATTCTTCTATGGCTACACCTTC. The V call is TRBV19, the J call TRBJ1-2; 8 bases line up with TRBD1. Germline V gives CDR1 LNHDA, CDR2 SQIVND (reference sequence). The CDR3 loop spans 17 amino acids. With V trimmed by 1 base and J by 4 bases, 11 bases remained unmatched.

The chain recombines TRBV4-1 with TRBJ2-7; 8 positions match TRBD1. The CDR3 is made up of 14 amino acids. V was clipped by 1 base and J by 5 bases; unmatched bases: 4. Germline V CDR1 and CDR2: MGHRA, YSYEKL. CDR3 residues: CASSQVDRVNEQYF. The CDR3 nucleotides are TGCGCCAGCAGCCAAGTGGACAGGGTCAACGAGCAGTACTTC.

CDR3 region: CAIRAGSEGTDTQYF. The CDR3 DNA reads TGTGCCATCAGGGCCGGGTCCGAGGGGACAGATACGCAGTATTTT. V usage is TRBV10-3 and J usage is TRBJ2-3; the D call may be TRBD1 or TRBD2 (5 bases each). The germline CDR1 and CDR2 sequences are ENHRY and SYGVKD. The CDR3 extends over 15 amino acids. Trimming cost V 6 bases and J 3 bases, with 16 bases left between them.

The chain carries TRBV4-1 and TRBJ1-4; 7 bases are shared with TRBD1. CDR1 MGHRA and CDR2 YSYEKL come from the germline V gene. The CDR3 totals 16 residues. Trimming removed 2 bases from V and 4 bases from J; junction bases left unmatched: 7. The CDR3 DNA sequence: TGCGCCAGCAGCCAACCACAGGGGCGGGGTAATGAAAAACTGTTTTTT. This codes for CASSQPQGRGNEKLFF.

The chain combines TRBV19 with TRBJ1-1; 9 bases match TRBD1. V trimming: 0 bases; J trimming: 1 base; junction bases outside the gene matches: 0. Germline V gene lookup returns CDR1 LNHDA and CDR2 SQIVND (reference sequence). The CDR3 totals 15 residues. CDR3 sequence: CASSIEGQGNTEAFF. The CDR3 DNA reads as TGTGCCAGTAGTATAGAGGGACAGGGGAACACTGAAGCTTTCTTT.

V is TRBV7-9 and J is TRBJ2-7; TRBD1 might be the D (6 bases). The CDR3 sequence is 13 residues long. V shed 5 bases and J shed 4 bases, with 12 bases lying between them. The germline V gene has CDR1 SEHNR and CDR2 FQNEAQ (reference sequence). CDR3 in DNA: TGTGCCAGCAGCCCTCAGGGGCCGTACGAGCAGTACTTC. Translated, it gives CASSPQGPYEQYF.

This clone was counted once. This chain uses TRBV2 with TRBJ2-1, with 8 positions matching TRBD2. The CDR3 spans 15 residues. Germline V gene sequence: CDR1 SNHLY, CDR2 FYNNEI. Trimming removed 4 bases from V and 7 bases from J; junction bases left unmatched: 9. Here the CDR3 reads CASSAPGGGFNEQFF. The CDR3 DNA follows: TGTGCCAGCAGTGCTCCTGGCGGGGGGTTTAATGAGCAGTTCTTC. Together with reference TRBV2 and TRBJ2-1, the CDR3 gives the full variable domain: EPEVTQTPSHQVTQMGQEVILRCVPISNHLYFYWYRQILGQKVEFLVSFYNNEISEKSEIFDDQFSVERPDGSNFTLKIRSTKLEDSAMYFCASSAPGGGFNEQFFGPGTRLTVL.

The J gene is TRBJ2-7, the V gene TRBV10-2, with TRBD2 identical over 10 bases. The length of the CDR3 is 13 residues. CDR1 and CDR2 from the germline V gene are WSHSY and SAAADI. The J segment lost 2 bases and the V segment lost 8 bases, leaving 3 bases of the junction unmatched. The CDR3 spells CASGLAETYEQYF. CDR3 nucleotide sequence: TGCGCCAGCGGACTAGCGGAGACCTACGAGCAGTACTTC.

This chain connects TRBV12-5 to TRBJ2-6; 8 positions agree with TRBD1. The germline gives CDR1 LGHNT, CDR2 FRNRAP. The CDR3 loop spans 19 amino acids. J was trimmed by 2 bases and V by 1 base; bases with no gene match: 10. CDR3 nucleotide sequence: TGTGCTAGTGGTTTGGCCCAAAAGGACAGGGTGCCTGGGGCCAACGTCCTGACTTTC. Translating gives CASGLAQKDRVPGANVLTF.

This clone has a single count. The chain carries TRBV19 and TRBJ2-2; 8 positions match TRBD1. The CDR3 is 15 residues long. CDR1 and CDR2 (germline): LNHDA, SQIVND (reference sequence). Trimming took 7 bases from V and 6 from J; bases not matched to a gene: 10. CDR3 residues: CASILDRGGAGELFF. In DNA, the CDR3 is TGTGCCAGTATTCTAGACAGGGGAGGCGCCGGGGAGCTGTTTTTT.

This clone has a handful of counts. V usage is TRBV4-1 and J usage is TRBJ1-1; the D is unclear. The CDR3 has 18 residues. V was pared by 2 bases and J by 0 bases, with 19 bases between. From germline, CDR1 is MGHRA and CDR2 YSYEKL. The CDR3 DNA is TGCGCCAGCAGCCAACAGAACTTCTTGGGAGGCTTGAACACTGAAGCTTTCTTT. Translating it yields CASSQQNFLGGLNTEAFF.

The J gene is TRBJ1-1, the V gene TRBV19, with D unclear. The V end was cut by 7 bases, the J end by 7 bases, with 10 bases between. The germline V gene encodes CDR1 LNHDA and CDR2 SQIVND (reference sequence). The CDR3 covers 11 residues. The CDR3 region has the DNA TGTGCCAGTACAGGTGGAGGTGAAGCTTTCTTT. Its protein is CASTGGGEAFF.

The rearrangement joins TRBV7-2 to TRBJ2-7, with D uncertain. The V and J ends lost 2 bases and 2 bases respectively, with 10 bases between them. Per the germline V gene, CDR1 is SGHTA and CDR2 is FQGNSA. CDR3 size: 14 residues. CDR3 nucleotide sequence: TGTGCCAGCAGCTTACGGACCGTAACCTACGAGCAGTACTTC. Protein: CASSLRTVTYEQYF. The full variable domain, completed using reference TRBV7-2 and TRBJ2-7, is GAGVSQSPSNKVTEKGKDVELRCDPISGHTALYWYRQSLGQGLEFLIYFQGNSAPDKSGLPSDRFSAERTGGSVSTLTIQRTQQEDSAVYLCASSLRTVTYEQYFGPGTRLTVT.

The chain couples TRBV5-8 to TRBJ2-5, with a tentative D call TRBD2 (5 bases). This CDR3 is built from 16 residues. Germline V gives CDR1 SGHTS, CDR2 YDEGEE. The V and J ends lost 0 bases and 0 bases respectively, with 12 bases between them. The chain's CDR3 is CASSLGRLLYQETQYF. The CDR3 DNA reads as TGTGCCAGCAGCTTGGGGAGACTACTTTACCAAGAGACCCAGTACTTC.